The entry below gives a single T cell receptor (beta chain) sequence along with its context. Its antigen is unidentified. Clones were read by immunoSEQ multiplex PCR, and TCRdb kept only the in-frame ones, dropping some. The table records about 120,000 clones, around 87% of them present only once. This entry belongs to a study of T cell responses to AZD1222 COVID-19 vaccine. Researchers grouped second doses given at about 4 or about 12 weeks into one pool. Whole-study findings and limits: Vaccine-associated CD4 TCRs spanned spike, dominant at 160-218 and 743-854.

The CDR3 is 12 residues long. Germline values: CDR1 LNHDA, CDR2 SQIVND (reference sequence). The V and J ends lost 3 bases and 3 bases respectively, with 6 bases between them. The input for sequencing was peripheral blood, taken 28 days after the second AZD1222 dose. This chain uses TRBV19 with TRBJ2-7; D unclear. The TCR originated in an adult who received the AZD1222 COVID-19 vaccine. The CDR3 bases are TGTGCCAGTAGTATTAAGGGCTACGAGCAGTACTTC. It codes for CASSIKGYEQYF.